This T cell receptor (beta chain) was obtained from a study of T cells in Graves' hyperthyroidism and ophthalmopathy. Template material for amplifying TCR beta CDR3 regions consisted of RNA transcripts. The HTBI primer set was used in a first-round RT-PCR of the TCR CDR3. TCRdb called the multiplex PCR reads again in MiXCR, with one record for every CDR3 protein. The table has some 770,000 distinct CDR3 sequences, 16% seen once. From germline, CDR1 is MNHNY and CDR2 SVGAGI (reference sequence). The ends were cut back, 0 bases at V and 3 bases at J, with 11 bases in the middle. This CDR3 is built from 15 residues.

The sequencing sample was made of blood. The chain combines TRBV6-6 with TRBJ1-2, with D perhaps TRBD1 (5 bases). The sequence was obtained from a man aged 18 to 29 with Graves' hyperthyroidism. The CDR3 DNA sequence: TGTGCCAGCAGTTACTCCCAGGGAGGCTACTATGGCTACACCTTC. Protein sequence: CASSYSQGGYYGYTF.